One sample yielded the 18 T cell receptor beta chains listed below, sequenced in a study of T cells after yellow fever vaccination. MiXCR, applied by TCRdb to the 5' RACE reads, yields one record per CDR3 protein. In the table there are 400,000 to 650,000 distinct CDR3 sequences, around a fifth of which are singletons. The sample was PBMCs, taken more than 20 days after the first yellow fever vaccination. These receptors all stem from a man between 18 and 29 years old who received the YFV17D yellow fever vaccine.

This clonotype came up a few times. This rearrangement joins TRBV6-2 or TRBV6-3 to TRBJ2-7; TRBD2 matches 7 bases. The V gene end was trimmed by 6 bases and the J gene end by 1 base; junction bases not matched to a gene: 6. Germline-derived CDR1 and CDR2 are MNHEY and SVGEGT. This CDR3 is built from 14 residues. CDR3 residues: CASSRPGGSYEQYV. The CDR3 nucleotides are TGTGCCAGCAGCCGACCGGGGGGATCCTACGAGCAGTACGTC.

The J gene is TRBJ2-3, the V gene TRBV5-5; D is possibly TRBD2 (6 bases). CDR1 and CDR2 (germline): SGHKS, YYEKEE (reference sequence). V lost 0 bases to trimming and J lost 4 bases, with 12 bases between them. This CDR3 has 15 residues. The CDR3 DNA reads as TGTGCCAGCAGCTTGGGACTAGTCGGGCCAGATACGCAGTATTTT. Its protein product is CASSLGLVGPDTQYF.

With regard to this clonotype: A read error may produce the germline difference seen at one junction end. The CDR3 DNA follows: TGTGCCAGCGGTTTACATGCGAACACTGAAGCTTTCTTT. This codes for CASGLHANTEAFF. This chain connects TRBV12-3 or TRBV12-4 to TRBJ1-1; D is undetermined. The CDR3 totals 13 residues.

The chain combines TRBV5-4 with TRBJ2-7; D is ambiguous. This CDR3 comprises 11 residues. The V gene's germline CDR1 is SGHNT and CDR2 YYREEE (reference sequence). Trimming removed 9 bases from V and 3 bases from J, with 10 bases in between. As DNA, the CDR3 is TGTGCCACCCGCGACAACTACGAGCAGTACGTC. Protein product: CATRDNYEQYV.

This clonotype was counted a few times. The V call is TRBV6-5, the J call TRBJ2-2, with TRBD2 identical over 8 bases. J was trimmed by 4 bases and V by 7 bases; bases with no gene match: 8. Germline V gene sequence: CDR1 MNHEY, CDR2 SVGAGI. The CDR3 loop spans 15 amino acids. The CDR3 DNA reads TGTGCCAGCATTTTCTCGGGGGGGGGCACCGGGGAGCTGTTTTTT. It yields the protein CASIFSGGGTGELFF.

J is TRBJ2-6 and V is TRBV5-6; TRBD1 might be the D (5 bases). The germline gives CDR1 SGHDT, CDR2 YYEEEE. CDR3 length: 17 residues. V lost 0 bases, J lost 2 bases, and 12 bases lay in between. In nucleotides, the CDR3 is TGTGCCAGCAGCTTGGGTCCAGGGCAAGCTGGGGCCAACGTCCTGACTTTC. Translated: CASSLGPGQAGANVLTF.

This clonotype was seen repeatedly, ten times or more. The chain couples TRBV7-2 to TRBJ2-3; D remains unclear. Per the germline V gene, CDR1 is SGHTA and CDR2 is FQGNSA. V lost 5 bases, J lost 2 bases, and 8 bases lay in between. This CDR3 spans 13 amino acids. CDR3 residues: CASSTPYTDTQYF. The DNA of the CDR3 is TGTGCCAGCAGCACACCCTACACAGATACGCAGTATTTT.

CDR3 residues: CASGSSPRNVLTF. The CDR3 DNA follows: TGTGCTAGTGGTTCCTCCCCTCGCAACGTCCTGACTTTC. The chain joins TRBV12-5 to TRBJ2-6; unclear D gene. Germline V gives CDR1 LGHNT, CDR2 FRNRAP. This CDR3 spans 13 amino acids. Deletions cut 4 bases from V and 9 bases from J, with 10 bases between.

The rearrangement uses TRBV12-3 or TRBV12-4 and TRBJ2-7; D may be TRBD1 (5 bases). Trimming took 5 bases from V and 4 from J, leaving 9 bases between them. The CDR3 has 12 residues. This chain's CDR3 is CASSAQVYEQYF. CDR3 DNA sequence: TGTGCCAGCAGTGCACAGGTTTACGAGCAGTACTTC.

This clonotype was detected only a few times. J is TRBJ1-6 and V is TRBV12-3 or TRBV12-4; D remains unclear. This CDR3 contains 16 residues. Trimming cost V 6 bases and J 10 bases, with 22 bases left between them. The CDR3 is CASSSLTAGGGSPLHF. In nucleotides, the CDR3 is TGTGCCAGCAGCTCCCTGACCGCAGGAGGAGGGTCACCCCTCCACTTT.

The V call is TRBV6-1, the J call TRBJ1-4, with 8 bases fitting TRBD1. This CDR3 has 15 residues. V was clipped by 6 bases and J by 10 bases; unmatched bases: 13. Looked up from germline, CDR1 is MNHNS and CDR2 is SASEGT. CDR3 loop: CASSTKTGEGGKLFF. CDR3 DNA sequence: TGTGCCAGCAGCACGAAGACAGGGGAGGGGGGAAAACTGTTTTTT.

The chain employs TRBV6-2 or TRBV6-3 and TRBJ1-1; D is uncertain. The CDR3 sequence is 15 residues long. Trimming cost V 1 base and J 0 bases, with 9 bases left between them. Germline lookup yields CDR1 MNHEY and CDR2 SVGEGT. The CDR3 bases are TGTGCCAGCAGTTACTGGACGGTATTGAACACTGAAGCTTTCTTT. The encoded protein is CASSYWTVLNTEAFF.

This clonotype has just a few counts. The J gene is TRBJ2-3, the V gene TRBV7-2; a possible D gene is TRBD2 (6 bases). The V and J ends lost 1 base and 4 bases respectively, with 15 bases between them. Per the germline V gene, CDR1 is SGHTA and CDR2 is FQGNSA. CDR3 length: 16 residues. CDR3 in amino acids: CASSLVARLVADTQYF. The CDR3 nucleotides are TGTGCCAGCAGCTTAGTGGCTCGACTAGTGGCAGATACGCAGTATTTT.

This clonotype turned up a few times. The chain carries TRBV10-3 and TRBJ1-4; D is ambiguous. V was cut by 2 bases and J by 7 bases, with 14 bases left in between. The CDR3 covers 15 residues. Germline CDR1 and CDR2: ENHRY and SYGVKD. CDR3 protein: CAISEGRWRGEKLFF. CDR3 nucleotide sequence: TGTGCCATCAGTGAGGGGAGATGGCGGGGTGAAAAACTGTTTTTT.

The CDR3: CSVEIRGLGEKLFF. The CDR3 nucleotides read TGCAGCGTTGAAATCCGGGGCCTGGGAGAAAAACTGTTTTTT. The rearrangement joins TRBV29-1 to TRBJ1-4, with a tentative D call TRBD1 (5 bases). The CDR3 is made up of 14 amino acids. CDR1 is SQVTM and CDR2 is ANQGSEA in the germline V gene. Trimming pared 2 bases from V and 8 bases from J, leaving 15 bases between. The full variable domain, completed using reference TRBV29-1 and TRBJ1-4, is SAVISQKPSRDICQRGTSLTIQCQVDSQVTMMFWYRQQPGQSLTLIATANQGSEATYESGFVIDKFPISRPNLTFSTLTVSNMSPEDSSIYLCSVEIRGLGEKLFFGSGTQLSVL.

This clonotype was detected a few times. The J gene is TRBJ2-7, the V gene TRBV18, with 8 bases lining up with TRBD1. The germline gives CDR1 KGHSH, CDR2 LQKENI. The CDR3 sequence is 14 residues long. J lost 6 bases, V lost 6 bases, and 10 bases had no gene match. The CDR3 DNA follows: TGTGCCAGCTCCCGACAGGGGCCTCCGGGCGAGCAGTACTTC. It specifies CASSRQGPPGEQYF.

This clonotype was seen more than once but under ten times. The chain carries TRBV28 and TRBJ1-5, with a weak D call TRBD1 (6 bases). This CDR3 spans 13 amino acids. V was shortened by 5 bases and J by 7 bases, with 12 bases between the two germline ends. Looked up from germline, CDR1 is MDHEN and CDR2 is SYDVKM. The CDR3 reads CASSPQGWQPQHF. The CDR3 nucleotides read TGTGCCAGCAGTCCACAGGGATGGCAGCCCCAGCATTTT.

The chain uses TRBV6-2 or TRBV6-3 and TRBJ1-1; TRBD1 matches 7 bases. V dropped 0 bases and J dropped 4; count of bases not matched to a gene: 11. CDR3 size: 17 residues. Germline V gene data show CDR1 as MNHEY and CDR2 as SVGEGT. The CDR3: CASSYSNAGTAITEAFF. The CDR3 coding sequence is TGTGCCAGCAGTTACTCGAACGCCGGGACAGCTATCACTGAAGCTTTCTTT.